This TCR beta chain originates from a study of Graves' ophthalmopathy and Graves' hyperthyroidism. Overall study context: Upon initial diagnosis and before any treatment, peripheral blood was collected.

This clonotype was recorded many times. Its specificity is not known. A junction boundary mismatches the germline segment, possibly from a read error. RNA transcripts served as template for amplifying TCR beta CDR3 sequences. The first round was an RT-PCR with HTBI primers, and the second round was a multiplex PCR. MiXCR, run by TCRdb on the multiplex PCR reads, gives a single entry per CDR3 protein. The top ten hold approximately 6.3% of the sample, which has around 170,000 distinct CDR3 sequences, less than 45% seen once. General study findings and limits: Most thyroid clonotypes expanded beyond 0.001 frequency were also found in blood.

This sequence was found in a woman between 35 and 50 years old with Graves' ophthalmopathy. Sequenced input: peripheral blood.

In DNA form, the CDR3 reads TGTGCCAGTAGTACTAACGACAGGGTCCTTAATCGGCCCCAGCATTTT. Translating it yields CASSTNDRVLNRPQHF. The chain joins TRBV19 to TRBJ1-5, with 7 bases identical to TRBD1. The CDR3 spans 16 residues. Germline values: CDR1 LNHDA, CDR2 SQIVND (reference sequence).